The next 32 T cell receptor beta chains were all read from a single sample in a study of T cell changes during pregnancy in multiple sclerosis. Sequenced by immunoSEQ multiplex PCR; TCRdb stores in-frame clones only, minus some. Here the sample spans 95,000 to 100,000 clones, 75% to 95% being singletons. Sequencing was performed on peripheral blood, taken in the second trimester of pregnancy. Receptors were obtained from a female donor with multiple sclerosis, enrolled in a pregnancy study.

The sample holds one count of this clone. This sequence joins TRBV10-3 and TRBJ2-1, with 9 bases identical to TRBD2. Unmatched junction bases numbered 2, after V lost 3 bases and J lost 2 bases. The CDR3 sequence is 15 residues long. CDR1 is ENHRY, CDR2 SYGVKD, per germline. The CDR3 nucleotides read TGTGCCATCAGTGATGCGGGAGGGACCTACAATGAGCAGTTCTTC. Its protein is CAISDAGGTYNEQFF.

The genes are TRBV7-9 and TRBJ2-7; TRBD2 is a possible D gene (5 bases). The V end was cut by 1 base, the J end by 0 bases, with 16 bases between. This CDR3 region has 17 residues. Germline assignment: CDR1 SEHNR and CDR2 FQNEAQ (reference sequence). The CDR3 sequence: CASSLVGGAGRSYEQYF. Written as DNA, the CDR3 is TGTGCCAGCAGCTTAGTTGGCGGTGCGGGCCGCTCCTACGAGCAGTACTTC.

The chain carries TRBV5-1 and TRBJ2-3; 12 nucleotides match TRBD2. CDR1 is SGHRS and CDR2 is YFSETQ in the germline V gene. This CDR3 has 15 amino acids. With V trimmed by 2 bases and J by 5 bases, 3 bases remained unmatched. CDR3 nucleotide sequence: TGCGCCAGCAGCTTAGGACTAGCGGGATTAGATACGCAGTATTTT. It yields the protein CASSLGLAGLDTQYF.

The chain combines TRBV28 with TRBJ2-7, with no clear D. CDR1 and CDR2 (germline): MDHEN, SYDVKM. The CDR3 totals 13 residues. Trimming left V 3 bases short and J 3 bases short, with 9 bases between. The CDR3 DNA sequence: TGTGCCAGCAGTTTTGCAGGTAGCTACGAGCAGTACTTC. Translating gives CASSFAGSYEQYF.

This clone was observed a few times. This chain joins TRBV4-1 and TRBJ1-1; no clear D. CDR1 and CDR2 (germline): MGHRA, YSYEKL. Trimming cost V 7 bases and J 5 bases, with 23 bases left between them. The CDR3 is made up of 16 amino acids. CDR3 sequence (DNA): TGCGCCAGCACCCCAACCTTAGGAGGGTTGGGGACTGAAGCTTTCTTT. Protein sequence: CASTPTLGGLGTEAFF.

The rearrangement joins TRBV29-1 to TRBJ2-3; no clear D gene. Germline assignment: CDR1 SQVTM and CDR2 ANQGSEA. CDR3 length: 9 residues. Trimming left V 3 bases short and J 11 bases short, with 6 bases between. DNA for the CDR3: TGCAGCGTTGAGCAGATGCAGTATTTT. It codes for CSVEQMQYF.

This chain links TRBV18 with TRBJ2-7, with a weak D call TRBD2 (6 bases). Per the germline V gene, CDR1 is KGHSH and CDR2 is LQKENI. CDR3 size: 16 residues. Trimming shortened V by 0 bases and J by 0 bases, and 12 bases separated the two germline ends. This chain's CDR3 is CASSPPAGRSSYEQYF. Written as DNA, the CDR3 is TGTGCCAGCTCACCACCGGCAGGGAGGTCCTCCTACGAGCAGTACTTC.

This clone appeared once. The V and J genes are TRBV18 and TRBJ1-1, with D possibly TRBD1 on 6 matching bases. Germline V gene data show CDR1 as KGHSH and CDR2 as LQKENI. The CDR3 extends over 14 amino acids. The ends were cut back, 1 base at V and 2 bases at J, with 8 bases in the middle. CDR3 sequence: CASSPRTANTEAFF. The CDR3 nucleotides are TGTGCCAGCTCACCACGGACAGCCAACACTGAAGCTTTCTTT.

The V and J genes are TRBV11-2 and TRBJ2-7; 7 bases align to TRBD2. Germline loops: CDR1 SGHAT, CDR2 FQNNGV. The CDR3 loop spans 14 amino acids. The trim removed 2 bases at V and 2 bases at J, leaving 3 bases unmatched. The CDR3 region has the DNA TGTGCCAGCAGCTTAACCGGGACTACCTACGAGCAGTACTTC. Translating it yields CASSLTGTTYEQYF.

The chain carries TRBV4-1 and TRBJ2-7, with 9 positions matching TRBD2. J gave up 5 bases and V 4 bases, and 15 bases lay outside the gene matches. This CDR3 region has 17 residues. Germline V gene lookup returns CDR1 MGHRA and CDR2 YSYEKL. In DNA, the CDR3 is TGCGCCAGCAGCCCATGGGGGTCCGGGACTAGCATAGACGAGCAGTACTTC. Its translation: CASSPWGSGTSIDEQYF.

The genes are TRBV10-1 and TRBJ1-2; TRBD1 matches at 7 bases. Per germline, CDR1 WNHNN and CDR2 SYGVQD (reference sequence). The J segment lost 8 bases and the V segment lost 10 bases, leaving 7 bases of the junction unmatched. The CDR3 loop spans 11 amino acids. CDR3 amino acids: CAKRQGQGYTF. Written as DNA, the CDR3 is TGCGCCAAACGACAGGGACAAGGCTACACCTTC.

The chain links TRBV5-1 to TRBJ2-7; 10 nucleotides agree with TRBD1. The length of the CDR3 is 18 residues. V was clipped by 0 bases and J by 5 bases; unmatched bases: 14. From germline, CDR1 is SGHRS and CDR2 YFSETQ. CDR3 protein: CASSLATMTGGIIDEQYF. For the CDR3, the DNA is TGCGCCAGCAGCTTGGCCACCATGACAGGGGGCATAATCGACGAGCAGTACTTC.

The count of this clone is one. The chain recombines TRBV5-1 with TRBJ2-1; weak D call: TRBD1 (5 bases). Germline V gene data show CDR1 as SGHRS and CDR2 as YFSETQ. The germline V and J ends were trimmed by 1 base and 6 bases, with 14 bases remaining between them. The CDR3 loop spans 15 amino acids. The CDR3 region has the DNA TGCGCCAGCAGCTTGATAGGGGCCTGGGGCAATGAGCAGTTCTTC. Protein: CASSLIGAWGNEQFF.

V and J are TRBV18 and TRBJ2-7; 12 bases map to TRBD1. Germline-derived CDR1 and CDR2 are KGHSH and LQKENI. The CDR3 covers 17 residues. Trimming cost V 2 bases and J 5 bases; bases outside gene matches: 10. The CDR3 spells CASSPLGTGGLHDEQYF. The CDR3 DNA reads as TGTGCCAGCTCACCATTGGGGACAGGGGGCCTGCATGACGAGCAGTACTTC.

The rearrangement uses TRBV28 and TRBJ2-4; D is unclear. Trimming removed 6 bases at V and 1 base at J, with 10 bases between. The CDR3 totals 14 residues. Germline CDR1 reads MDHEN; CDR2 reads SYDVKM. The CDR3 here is CASRAGGAKNIQYF. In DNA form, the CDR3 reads TGTGCCAGCAGAGCAGGTGGGGCCAAAAACATTCAGTACTTC.

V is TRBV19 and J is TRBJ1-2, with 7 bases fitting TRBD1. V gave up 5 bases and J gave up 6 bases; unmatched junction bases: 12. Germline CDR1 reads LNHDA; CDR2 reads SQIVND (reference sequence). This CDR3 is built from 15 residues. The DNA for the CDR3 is TGTGCCAGTAGTTTCTTGACAGGGCCGGGGGATGGCTACACCTTC. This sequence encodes CASSFLTGPGDGYTF.

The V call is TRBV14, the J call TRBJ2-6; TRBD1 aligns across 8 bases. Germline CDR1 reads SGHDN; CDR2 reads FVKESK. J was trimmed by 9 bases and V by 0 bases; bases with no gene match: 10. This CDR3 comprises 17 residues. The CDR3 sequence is CASSQDFGQGDYNVLTF. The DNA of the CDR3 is TGTGCCAGCAGCCAAGACTTCGGACAGGGAGATTACAACGTCCTGACTTTC.

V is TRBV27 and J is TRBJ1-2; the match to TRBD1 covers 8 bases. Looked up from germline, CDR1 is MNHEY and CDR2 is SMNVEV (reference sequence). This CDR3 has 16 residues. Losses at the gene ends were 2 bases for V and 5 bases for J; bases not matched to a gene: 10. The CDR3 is CASSLKYQGASYGYTF. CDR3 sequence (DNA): TGTGCCAGCAGTTTAAAATATCAGGGGGCCTCTTATGGCTACACCTTC.

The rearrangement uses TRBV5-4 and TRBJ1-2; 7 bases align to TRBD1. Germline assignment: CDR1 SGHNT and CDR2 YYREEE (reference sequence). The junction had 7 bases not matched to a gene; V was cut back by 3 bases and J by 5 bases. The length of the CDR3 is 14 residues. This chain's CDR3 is CASSWGTEAYGYTF. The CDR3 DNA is TGTGCCAGCAGCTGGGGGACAGAAGCGTATGGCTACACCTTC.

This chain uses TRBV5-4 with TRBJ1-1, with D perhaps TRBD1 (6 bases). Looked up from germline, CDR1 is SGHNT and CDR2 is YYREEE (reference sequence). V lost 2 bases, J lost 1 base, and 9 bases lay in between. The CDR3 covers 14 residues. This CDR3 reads CASSFGTKNTEAFF. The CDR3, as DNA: TGTGCCAGCAGCTTCGGGACAAAGAACACTGAAGCTTTCTTT. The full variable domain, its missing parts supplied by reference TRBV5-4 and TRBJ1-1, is ETGVTQSPTHLIKTRGQQVTLRCSSQSGHNTVSWYQQALGQGPQFIFQYYREEENGRGNFPPRFSGLQFPNYSSELNVNALELDDSALYLCASSFGTKNTEAFFGQGTRLTVV.

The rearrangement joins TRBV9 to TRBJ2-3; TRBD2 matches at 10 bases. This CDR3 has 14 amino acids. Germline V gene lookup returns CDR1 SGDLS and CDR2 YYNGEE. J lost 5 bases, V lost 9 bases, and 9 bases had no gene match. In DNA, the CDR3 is TGTGCCACCGGCAGCGGGAGGGTTAGAGATACGCAGTATTTT. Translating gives CATGSGRVRDTQYF.

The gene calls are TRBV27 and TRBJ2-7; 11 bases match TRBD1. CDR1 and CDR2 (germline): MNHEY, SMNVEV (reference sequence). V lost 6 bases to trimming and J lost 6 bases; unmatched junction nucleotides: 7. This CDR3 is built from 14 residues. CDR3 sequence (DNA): TGTGCCAGCAGATTTCGGGACAGGGGGTCCGAGCAGTACTTC. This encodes CASRFRDRGSEQYF.

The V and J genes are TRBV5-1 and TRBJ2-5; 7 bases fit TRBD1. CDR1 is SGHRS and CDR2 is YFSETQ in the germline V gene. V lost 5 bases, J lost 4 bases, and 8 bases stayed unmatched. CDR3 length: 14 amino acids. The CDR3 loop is CASSPTGVTETQYF. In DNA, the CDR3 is TGCGCCAGCAGTCCAACAGGGGTTACAGAGACCCAGTACTTC.

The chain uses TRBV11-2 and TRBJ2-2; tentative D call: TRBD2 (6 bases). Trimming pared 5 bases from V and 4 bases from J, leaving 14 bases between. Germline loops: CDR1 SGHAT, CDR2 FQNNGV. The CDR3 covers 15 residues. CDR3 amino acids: CASSPWGVSTGELFF. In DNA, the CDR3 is TGTGCCAGCAGCCCCTGGGGGGTGAGCACCGGGGAGCTGTTTTTT.

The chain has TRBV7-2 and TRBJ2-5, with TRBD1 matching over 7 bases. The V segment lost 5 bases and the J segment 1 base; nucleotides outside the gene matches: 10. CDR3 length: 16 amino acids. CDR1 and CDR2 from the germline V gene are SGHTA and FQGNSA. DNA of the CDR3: TGTGCCAGCAGCCAACTAGGGGGCTACTTCCAAGAGACCCAGTACTTC. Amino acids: CASSQLGGYFQETQYF.

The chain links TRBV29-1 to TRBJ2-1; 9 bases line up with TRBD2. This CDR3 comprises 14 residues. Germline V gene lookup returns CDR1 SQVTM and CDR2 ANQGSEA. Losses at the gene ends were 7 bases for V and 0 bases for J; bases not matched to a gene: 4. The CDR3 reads CSGLAGASYNEQFF. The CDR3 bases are TGCAGCGGATTAGCGGGAGCCTCCTACAATGAGCAGTTCTTC.

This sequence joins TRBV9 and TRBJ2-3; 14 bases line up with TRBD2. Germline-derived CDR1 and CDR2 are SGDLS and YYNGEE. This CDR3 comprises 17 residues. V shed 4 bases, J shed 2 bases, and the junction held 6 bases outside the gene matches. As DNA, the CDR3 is TGTGCCAGCAGCCTTCGACTAGCGGGAGGGATCACAGATACGCAGTATTTT. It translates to CASSLRLAGGITDTQYF.

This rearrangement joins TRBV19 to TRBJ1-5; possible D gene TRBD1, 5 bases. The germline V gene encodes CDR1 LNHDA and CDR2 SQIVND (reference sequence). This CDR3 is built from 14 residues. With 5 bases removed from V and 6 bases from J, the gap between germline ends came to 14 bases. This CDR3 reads CASSAQGGTQPQHF. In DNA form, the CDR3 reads TGTGCCAGTAGTGCCCAGGGAGGCACTCAGCCCCAGCATTTT.

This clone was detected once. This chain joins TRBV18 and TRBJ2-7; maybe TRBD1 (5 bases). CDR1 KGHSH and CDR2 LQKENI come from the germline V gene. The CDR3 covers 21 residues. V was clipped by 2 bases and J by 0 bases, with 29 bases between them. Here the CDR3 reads CASSPGLGGQTVAVSSYEQYF. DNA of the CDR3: TGTGCCAGCTCACCAGGCTTGGGTGGACAAACGGTAGCCGTAAGCTCCTACGAGCAGTACTTC. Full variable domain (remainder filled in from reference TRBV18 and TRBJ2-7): NAGVMQNPRHLVRRRGQEARLRCSPMKGHSHVYWYRQLPEEGLKFMVYLQKENIIDESGMPKERFSAEFPKEGPSILRIQQVVRGDSAAYFCASSPGLGGQTVAVSSYEQYFGPGTRLTVT.

For the CDR3, the DNA is TGTGCCAGCAGCGCAGGAAGCTCTGGAAACACCATATATTTT. Translating gives CASSAGSSGNTIYF. The chain recombines TRBV6-1 with TRBJ1-3; D is unclear. The CDR3 sequence is 14 residues long. The V and J ends lost 6 bases and 0 bases respectively, with 9 bases between them. From germline, CDR1 is MNHNS and CDR2 SASEGT.

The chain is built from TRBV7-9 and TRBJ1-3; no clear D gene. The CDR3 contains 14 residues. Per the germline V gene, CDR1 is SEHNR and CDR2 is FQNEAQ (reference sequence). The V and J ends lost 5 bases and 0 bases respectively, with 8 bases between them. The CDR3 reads CASSVAISGNTIYF. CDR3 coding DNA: TGTGCCAGCAGCGTCGCTATCTCTGGAAACACCATATATTTT.

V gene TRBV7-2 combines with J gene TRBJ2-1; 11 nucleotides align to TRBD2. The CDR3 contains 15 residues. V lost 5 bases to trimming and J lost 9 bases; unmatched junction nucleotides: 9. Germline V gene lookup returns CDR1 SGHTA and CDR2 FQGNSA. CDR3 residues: CASSPGLAALREQFF. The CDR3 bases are TGTGCCAGCAGCCCGGGACTAGCGGCCCTACGTGAGCAGTTCTTC.